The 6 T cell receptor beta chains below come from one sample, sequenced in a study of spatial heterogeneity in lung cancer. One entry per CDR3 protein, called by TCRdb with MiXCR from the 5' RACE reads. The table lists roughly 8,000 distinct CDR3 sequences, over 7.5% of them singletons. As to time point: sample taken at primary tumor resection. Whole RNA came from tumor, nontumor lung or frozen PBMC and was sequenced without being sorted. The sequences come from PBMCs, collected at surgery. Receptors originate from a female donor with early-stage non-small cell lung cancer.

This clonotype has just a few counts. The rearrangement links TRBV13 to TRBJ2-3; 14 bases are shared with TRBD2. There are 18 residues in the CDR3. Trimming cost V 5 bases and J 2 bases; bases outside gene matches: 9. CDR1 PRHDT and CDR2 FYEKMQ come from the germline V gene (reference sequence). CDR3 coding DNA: TGTGCCAGCAGCCAAGGGACTAGCGGGGGTCGGGCCACAGATACGCAGTATTTT. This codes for CASSQGTSGGRATDTQYF.

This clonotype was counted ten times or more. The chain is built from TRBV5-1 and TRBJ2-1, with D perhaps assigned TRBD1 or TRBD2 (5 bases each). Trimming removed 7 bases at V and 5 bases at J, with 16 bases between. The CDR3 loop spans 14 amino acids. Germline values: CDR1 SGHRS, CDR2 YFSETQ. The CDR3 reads CASRVQGPNNEQFF. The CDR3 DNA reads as TGCGCCAGCCGGGTGCAGGGACCCAACAATGAGCAGTTCTTC.

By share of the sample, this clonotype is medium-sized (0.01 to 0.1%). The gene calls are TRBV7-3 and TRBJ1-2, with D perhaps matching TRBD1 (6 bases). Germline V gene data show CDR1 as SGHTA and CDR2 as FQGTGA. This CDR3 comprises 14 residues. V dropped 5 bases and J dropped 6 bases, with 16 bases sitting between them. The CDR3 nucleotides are TGTGCCAGCAGCCAACAGGGAGGGACTAATGGCTACACCTTC. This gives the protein CASSQQGGTNGYTF.

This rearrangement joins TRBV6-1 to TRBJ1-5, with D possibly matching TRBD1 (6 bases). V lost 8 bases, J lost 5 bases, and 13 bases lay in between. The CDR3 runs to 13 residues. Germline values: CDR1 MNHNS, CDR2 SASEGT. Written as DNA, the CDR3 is TGTGCCAGCGCCGGGACATACGATCAGCCCCAGCATTTT. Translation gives CASAGTYDQPQHF.

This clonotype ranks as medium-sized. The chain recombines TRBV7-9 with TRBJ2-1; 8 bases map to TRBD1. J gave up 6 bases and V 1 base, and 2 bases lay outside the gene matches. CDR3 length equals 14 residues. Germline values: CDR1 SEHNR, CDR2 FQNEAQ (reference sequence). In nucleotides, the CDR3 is TGTGCCAGCAGCTTAGGGACAGGGTTCAATGAGCAGTTCTTC. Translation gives CASSLGTGFNEQFF.

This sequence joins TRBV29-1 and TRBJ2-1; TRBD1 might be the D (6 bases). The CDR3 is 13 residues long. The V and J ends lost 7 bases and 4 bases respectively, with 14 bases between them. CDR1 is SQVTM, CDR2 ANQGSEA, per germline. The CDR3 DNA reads TGCAGCGCCGGCTCCGGACAGTACAATGAGCAGTTCTTC. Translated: CSAGSGQYNEQFF.